The rows below give T cell receptor beta chains drawn from one sample of a study of T cells after posttransplantation cyclophosphamide. Data came from immunoSEQ multiplex PCR; TCRdb stores just in-frame clones and leaves some out. The sample has around 12,000 clones; approximately 95% are singletons. The source material was naive CD8+ T cells sorted from PBMCs. The receptors here all came from a man between 25 and 39 years old in good health and a related stem cell transplant donor. Both conserved end residues are part of each CDR3. Each record gives: D gene, J gene, V gene, clone size, CDR3 protein, CDR3 DNA. D genes are given only for firm matches. The listing skips clone size in some rows; elsewhere it reads once, few, many or a size class.

D gene: TRBD1
J gene: TRBJ1-1
V gene: TRBV9
clone size: NA
CDR3 protein: CASSVADRGTTEAFF
CDR3 DNA: TGTGCCAGCAGCGTAGCGGACAGGGGGACCACTGAAGCTTTCTTT

D gene: NA
J gene: TRBJ1-1
V gene: TRBV11-1
clone size: NA
CDR3 protein: CASSLGTQAFF
CDR3 DNA: TGTGCCAGCAGCTTAGGGACACAAGCTTTCTTT

D gene: NA
J gene: TRBJ1-2
V gene: TRBV4-3
clone size: NA
CDR3 protein: CASSPGGRAGYGYTF
CDR3 DNA: TGCGCCAGCAGCCCGGGAGGGCGGGCAGGATATGGCTACACCTTC

D gene: NA
J gene: TRBJ2-5
V gene: TRBV4-1
clone size: NA
CDR3 protein: CASSQDPQGLETQYF
CDR3 DNA: TGCGCCAGCAGCCAAGATCCCCAGGGGCTAGAGACCCAGTACTTC

D gene: NA
J gene: TRBJ1-1
V gene: TRBV4-1
clone size: once
CDR3 protein: CASSHAGNTEAFF
CDR3 DNA: TGCGCCAGCAGCCACGCAGGTAACACTGAAGCTTTCTTT

D gene: TRBD1
J gene: TRBJ2-7
V gene: TRBV6-6
clone size: once
CDR3 protein: CASRLLSGTGSYEQYF
CDR3 DNA: TGTGCCAGCAGACTACTCTCCGGGACAGGGTCCTACGAGCAGTACTTC

D gene: TRBD2
J gene: TRBJ2-7
V gene: TRBV5-4
clone size: NA
CDR3 protein: CASSPLAGDYEQYF
CDR3 DNA: TGTGCCAGCAGCCCACTAGCGGGGGACTACGAGCAGTACTTC

D gene: NA
J gene: TRBJ2-1
V gene: TRBV19
clone size: once
CDR3 protein: CASSHSKGGESYNEQFF
CDR3 DNA: TGTGCCAGTAGTCACTCGAAAGGCGGGGAATCCTACAATGAGCAGTTCTTC

D gene: TRBD1
J gene: TRBJ1-2
V gene: TRBV19
clone size: NA
CDR3 protein: CASEMGQGPDDGYTF
CDR3 DNA: TGTGCCTCAGAAATGGGACAGGGGCCTGACGATGGCTACACCTTC

D gene: TRBD1
J gene: TRBJ1-6
V gene: TRBV13
clone size: NA
CDR3 protein: CASSLIGTGDSPLHF
CDR3 DNA: TGTGCCAGCAGCCTAATAGGGACAGGGGATTCACCCCTCCACTTT

D gene: TRBD2
J gene: TRBJ2-3
V gene: TRBV11-2
clone size: few
CDR3 protein: CASSSTSGGVGDTQYF
CDR3 DNA: TGTGCCAGCAGCTCTACTAGCGGGGGGGTTGGAGATACGCAGTATTTT

D gene: TRBD2
J gene: TRBJ2-5
V gene: TRBV5-8
clone size: NA
CDR3 protein: CASSPGTSGEETQYF
CDR3 DNA: TGTGCCAGCAGCCCCGGGACTAGCGGGGAAGAGACCCAGTACTTC

D gene: NA
J gene: TRBJ2-3
V gene: TRBV6-4
clone size: NA
CDR3 protein: CASSDTDYGTQYF
CDR3 DNA: TGTGCCAGCAGTGACACGGACTACGGTACGCAGTATTTT

D gene: TRBD2
J gene: TRBJ2-2
V gene: TRBV5-4
clone size: NA
CDR3 protein: CASSLEGRGGAHGELFF
CDR3 DNA: TGTGCCAGCAGCTTGGAGGGGCGCGGGGGGGCCCACGGGGAGCTGTTTTTT

D gene: NA
J gene: TRBJ2-1
V gene: TRBV14
clone size: NA
CDR3 protein: CASSQDGSRGTVPNEQFF
CDR3 DNA: TGTGCCAGCAGCCAAGACGGAAGTCGGGGAACCGTACCTAATGAGCAGTTCTTC

D gene: TRBD1
J gene: TRBJ2-3
V gene: TRBV14
clone size: NA
CDR3 protein: CASSQDRRDRGTDTQYF
CDR3 DNA: TGTGCCAGCAGCCAAGATCGGAGGGACAGGGGAACAGATACGCAGTATTTT

D gene: TRBD1
J gene: TRBJ2-5
V gene: TRBV6-5
clone size: NA
CDR3 protein: CASSYGTGQETQYF
CDR3 DNA: TGTGCCAGCAGTTACGGGACAGGCCAAGAGACCCAGTACTTC

D gene: TRBD1
J gene: TRBJ1-4
V gene: TRBV19
clone size: NA
CDR3 protein: CASTPHPGQGNPNEKLFF
CDR3 DNA: TGTGCCAGTACCCCCCACCCGGGACAGGGGAATCCTAATGAAAAACTGTTTTTT

D gene: TRBD1
J gene: TRBJ2-7
V gene: TRBV18
clone size: NA
CDR3 protein: CASSPDRAEQYF
CDR3 DNA: TGTGCCAGCTCACCGGACAGGGCCGAGCAGTACTTC

D gene: NA
J gene: TRBJ2-7
V gene: TRBV21-1
clone size: NA
CDR3 protein: CASSKWGVGQEKSYEQYF
CDR3 DNA: TGTGCCAGCAGCAAATGGGGGGTGGGGCAGGAGAAATCCTACGAGCAGTACTTC

D gene: TRBD2
J gene: TRBJ2-5
V gene: TRBV7-9
clone size: NA
CDR3 protein: CASSGTSGQETQYF
CDR3 DNA: TGTGCCAGCAGCGGGACTAGCGGCCAAGAGACCCAGTACTTC

D gene: TRBD1
J gene: TRBJ2-3
V gene: TRBV7-7
clone size: NA
CDR3 protein: CASSLPPPGQGAPSTQYF
CDR3 DNA: TGTGCCAGCAGCCTTCCTCCCCCGGGACAGGGGGCGCCGAGTACGCAGTATTTT